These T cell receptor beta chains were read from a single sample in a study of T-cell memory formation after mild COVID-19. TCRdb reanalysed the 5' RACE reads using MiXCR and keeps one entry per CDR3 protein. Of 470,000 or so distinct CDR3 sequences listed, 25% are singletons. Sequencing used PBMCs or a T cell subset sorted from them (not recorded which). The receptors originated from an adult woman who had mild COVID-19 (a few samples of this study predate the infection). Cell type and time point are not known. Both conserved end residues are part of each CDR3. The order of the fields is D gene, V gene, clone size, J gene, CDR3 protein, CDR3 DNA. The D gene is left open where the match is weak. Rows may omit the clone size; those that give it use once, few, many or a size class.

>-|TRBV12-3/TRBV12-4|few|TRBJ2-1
CASRWRGNEQFF
TGTGCCAGCAGATGGAGAGGGAATGAGCAGTTCTTC
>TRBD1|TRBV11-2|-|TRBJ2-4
CASSLDHTGTGGIQYF
TGTGCCAGCAGCTTAGATCACACAGGGACAGGAGGCATTCAGTACTTC
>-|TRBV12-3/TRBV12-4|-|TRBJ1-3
CASSSGGGNTIYF
TGTGCCAGCAGTTCGGGGGGTGGAAACACCATATATTTT
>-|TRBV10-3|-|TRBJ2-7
CAINWGMDYEQYF
TGTGCCATCAACTGGGGGATGGACTACGAGCAGTACTTC
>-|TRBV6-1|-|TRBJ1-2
CASSEVQPYGYTF
TGTGCCAGCAGTGAGGTACAGCCCTATGGCTACACCTTC
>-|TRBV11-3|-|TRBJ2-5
CASSPRGSGQETQYF
TGTGCCAGCAGCCCGAGGGGGTCGGGGCAAGAGACCCAGTACTTC
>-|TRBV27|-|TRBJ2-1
CASRINTASYNEQFF
TGTGCCAGCAGAATAAACACGGCCTCCTACAATGAGCAGTTCTTC
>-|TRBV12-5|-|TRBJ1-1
CASGPAPNTEAFF
TGTGCTAGTGGTCCCGCCCCGAACACTGAAGCTTTCTTT
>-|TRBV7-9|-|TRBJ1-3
CASHRGGSGNTIYF
TGTGCCAGCCATAGAGGGGGCTCTGGAAACACCATATATTTT
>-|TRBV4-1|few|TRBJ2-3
CASSQDGAGPGSDTQYF
TGCGCCAGCAGCCAAGATGGGGCGGGGCCCGGGTCAGATACGCAGTATTTT
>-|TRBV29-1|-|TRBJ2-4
CSVLGGGSDIQYF
TGCAGCGTTCTAGGGGGAGGTTCGGACATTCAGTACTTC
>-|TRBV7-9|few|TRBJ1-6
CASSVGGGPDNSPLHF
TGTGCCAGCAGCGTAGGGGGGGGACCGGATAATTCACCCCTCCACTTT
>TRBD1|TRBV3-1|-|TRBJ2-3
CASSHDRAHTDTQYF
TGTGCCAGCAGCCATGACAGGGCACACACAGATACGCAGTATTTT
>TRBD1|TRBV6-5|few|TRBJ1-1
CASSYEGGQYFTEAFF
TGTGCCAGCAGTTACGAGGGGGGACAGTACTTCACTGAAGCTTTCTTT
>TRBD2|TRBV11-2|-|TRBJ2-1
CASKRGLEAYNEQFF
TGTGCCAGCAAAAGGGGACTAGAGGCCTACAATGAGCAGTTCTTC
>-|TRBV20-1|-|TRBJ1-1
CSARDPLREAFF
TGCAGTGCTAGAGATCCACTCAGAGAAGCTTTCTTT
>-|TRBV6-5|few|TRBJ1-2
CASSYSGVGGYTF
TGTGCCAGCAGTTACTCAGGGGTTGGTGGCTACACCTTC
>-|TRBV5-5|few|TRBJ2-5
CASSSAGARETQYF
TGTGCCAGCAGCTCGGCCGGGGCTAGGGAGACCCAGTACTTC
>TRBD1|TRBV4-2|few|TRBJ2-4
CASSPVGQGLTKNIQYF
TGTGCCAGCAGCCCGGTTGGACAGGGATTGACCAAAAACATTCAGTACTTC
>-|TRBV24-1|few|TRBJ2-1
CATSDFPRDEQFF
TGTGCCACCAGTGATTTCCCGCGTGATGAGCAGTTCTTC
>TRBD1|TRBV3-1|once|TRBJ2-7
CASSQWGQGDEQYF
TGTGCCAGCAGCCAATGGGGACAGGGGGACGAGCAGTACTTC
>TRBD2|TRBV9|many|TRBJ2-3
CASSVAPGPGLAGGDTQYF
TGTGCCAGCAGCGTAGCGCCCGGCCCGGGACTAGCGGGGGGAGATACGCAGTATTTT